What follows are 18 T cell receptor beta chains derived from one specimen sequenced in a study of immune cell composition in non-small cell lung cancer. Generated by immunoSEQ multiplex PCR, the TCRdb table keeps only in-frame clones and is missing some. This table has about 6,600 clones, 75% to 80% appearing once. The sample taken for sequencing was lung tumor tissue. These receptors were collected from a human donor with non-small cell lung cancer.

In its sample, this clone was seen once. The chain links TRBV7-9 to TRBJ2-3, with 7 bases lining up with TRBD1. The junction had 4 bases not matched to a gene; V was cut back by 6 bases and J by 4 bases. The CDR3 loop spans 13 amino acids. Germline CDR1 reads SEHNR; CDR2 reads FQNEAQ (reference sequence). The CDR3 here is CASRAGGADTQYF. CDR3 DNA: TGTGCCAGCAGGGCAGGGGGAGCAGATACGCAGTATTTT.

The genes are TRBV6-1 and TRBJ1-2; 7 nucleotides line up with TRBD1. CDR1 MNHNS and CDR2 SASEGT come from the germline V gene. The CDR3 contains 14 residues. V shed 4 bases and J 8 bases; nucleotides not matched to a gene: 10. The CDR3 nucleotides read TGTGCCAGCAGTGCAAGACAGGGAGGAGGAGGCTACACCTTC. Its protein is CASSARQGGGGYTF.

The chain joins TRBV7-6 to TRBJ2-2; 14 bases fit TRBD2. The germline V gene has CDR1 SGHVS and CDR2 FNYEAQ. This CDR3 spans 18 amino acids. Trimming removed 1 base from V and 7 bases from J; junction bases left unmatched: 8. This chain's CDR3 is CASSLEGLAGAESGELFF. Here the CDR3 DNA reads TGTGCCAGCAGCTTAGAGGGACTAGCGGGGGCCGAAAGCGGGGAGCTGTTTTTT.

This clone occurred once. J is TRBJ2-4 and V is TRBV27; 8 bases map to TRBD2. The V gene end was trimmed by 5 bases and the J gene end by 5 bases; junction bases not matched to a gene: 11. Germline CDR1 is MNHEY and CDR2 is SMNVEV (reference sequence). The CDR3 is made up of 16 amino acids. CDR3 residues: CASSPRVAGRQNIQYF. In DNA, the CDR3 is TGTGCCAGCAGTCCCCGGGTAGCGGGACGACAAAACATTCAGTACTTC.

CDR3 DNA: TGTGCCAGCAGCTTGGTCGGGGGACGCAATGAGCAGTTCTTC. Translated, it gives CASSLVGGRNEQFF. The chain joins TRBV4-2 to TRBJ2-1; tentative D call: TRBD2 (6 bases). The germline V gene has CDR1 LGHNA and CDR2 YNFKEQ. There are 14 residues in the CDR3. Trimming shortened V by 5 bases and J by 6 bases, and 14 bases separated the two germline ends.

The chain couples TRBV6-5 to TRBJ2-7, with D possibly TRBD2 on 5 matching bases. Germline V CDR1 and CDR2: MNHEY, SVGAGI. The CDR3 consists of 15 residues. Between the trimmed V and J ends, which lost 5 bases and 3 bases, there was a span of 17 bases. The CDR3 nucleotides read TGTGCCAGCAGTCGGCTGTTAGGTGGAGGCTACGAGCAGTACTTC. Its translation: CASSRLLGGGYEQYF.

The V gene is TRBV7-3, the J gene TRBJ2-3; 9 bases agree with TRBD2. The V gene end was trimmed by 0 bases and the J gene end by 4 bases; junction bases not matched to a gene: 5. The germline V gene encodes CDR1 SGHTA and CDR2 FQGTGA. The CDR3 runs to 16 residues. Here the CDR3 DNA reads TGTGCCAGCAGCTTAACAGTGCGGGGGGGTTCAGATACGCAGTATTTT. Translated: CASSLTVRGGSDTQYF. Filled out from reference TRBV7-3 and TRBJ2-3, the complete variable domain reads GAGVSQTPSNKVTEKGKYVELRCDPISGHTALYWYRQSLGQGPEFLIYFQGTGAADDSGLPNDRFFAVRPEGSVSTLKIQRTERGDSAVYLCASSLTVRGGSDTQYFGPGTRLTVL.

The V and J genes are TRBV4-3 and TRBJ2-7, with D tentatively TRBD2 (5 bases). The V and J ends lost 0 bases and 7 bases respectively, with 16 bases between them. The CDR3 is made up of 15 amino acids. From germline, CDR1 is LGHNA and CDR2 YSLEER. Here the CDR3 reads CASSQDWRASVEQYF. The CDR3 DNA reads TGCGCCAGCAGCCAAGACTGGCGGGCCTCCGTGGAGCAGTACTTC.

J is TRBJ1-2 and V is TRBV10-2; TRBD1 is a possible D gene (5 bases). The length of the CDR3 is 17 residues. Germline-derived CDR1 and CDR2 are WSHSY and SAAADI. Trimming cost V 1 base and J 0 bases, with 15 bases left between them. CDR3 sequence reads: CASSEWGSRQTNYGYTF. In nucleotides, the CDR3 is TGCGCCAGCAGTGAGTGGGGCTCTCGGCAGACTAACTATGGCTACACCTTC.

V gene TRBV28 combines with J gene TRBJ2-2; the D gene is possibly TRBD2 (5 bases). V shed 7 bases and J shed 1 base, with 10 bases lying between them. Germline loops: CDR1 MDHEN, CDR2 SYDVKM. The CDR3 has 14 residues. The chain's CDR3 is CASTTTRNTGELFF. The CDR3 nucleotides are TGTGCCAGCACGACTACCCGGAACACCGGGGAGCTGTTTTTT.

The chain carries TRBV9 and TRBJ1-1, with 9 bases aligning to TRBD1. Germline V gene lookup returns CDR1 SGDLS and CDR2 YYNGEE. After removal of 3 bases from V and 1 base from J, the junction contained 1 base not matched to a gene. The CDR3 length is 14 residues. Here the CDR3 DNA reads TGTGCCAGCAGCGCACAGGGGGCGAACACTGAAGCTTTCTTT. The encoded protein is CASSAQGANTEAFF.

V is TRBV4-3 and J is TRBJ2-3; TRBD2 is a possible D gene (6 bases). The V end was cut by 5 bases, the J end by 3 bases, with 15 bases between. Germline CDR1 reads LGHNA; CDR2 reads YSLEER. CDR3 size: 15 residues. This chain's CDR3 is CASSWAAEGTDTQYF. CDR3 nucleotides: TGCGCCAGCAGCTGGGCGGCGGAGGGGACAGATACGCAGTATTTT.

The V and J genes are TRBV19 and TRBJ2-7; TRBD1 matches at 8 bases. Trimming cost V 5 bases and J 6 bases; bases outside gene matches: 3. Germline CDR1 and CDR2: LNHDA and SQIVND (reference sequence). The CDR3 is 12 amino acids. The CDR3 nucleotides are TGTGCCAGTAGTGCGGACAGGGTCGAGCAGTACTTC. Protein product: CASSADRVEQYF.

V usage is TRBV5-6 and J usage is TRBJ2-7; TRBD1 matches 7 bases. CDR1 and CDR2 (germline): SGHDT, YYEEEE. J was trimmed by 1 base and V by 5 bases; bases with no gene match: 3. This CDR3 contains 13 residues. CDR3 loop: CASSPDRSYEQYF. The DNA for the CDR3 is TGTGCCAGCAGTCCGGACAGGTCCTACGAGCAGTACTTC.

This chain uses TRBV6-6 with TRBJ1-1; D may be TRBD1 (5 bases). From germline, CDR1 is MNHNY and CDR2 SVGAGI (reference sequence). CDR3 length: 14 amino acids. The V gene lost 8 bases and the J gene lost 5 bases, with 18 bases spanning the gap. For the CDR3, the DNA is TGTGCCAGCGTTAAGGGAACGGAGGGGACTGAAGCTTTCTTT. It is translated as CASVKGTEGTEAFF.

The rearrangement joins TRBV2 to TRBJ2-1, with unresolved D. The CDR3 runs to 16 residues. V lost 6 bases, J lost 7 bases, and 22 bases lay in between. CDR1 and CDR2 (germline): SNHLY, FYNNEI. The CDR3 DNA is TGTGCCAGCAGACCCATTATGGCATCGGCACAGAATGAGCAGTTCTTC. Translation: CASRPIMASAQNEQFF.

The table lists this clone with a few counts. The rearrangement links TRBV7-2 to TRBJ1-1, with a weak D call TRBD1 (5 bases). Germline CDR1 is SGHTA and CDR2 is FQGNSA. V dropped 7 bases and J dropped 4 bases, with 13 bases sitting between them. The CDR3 runs 13 residues. The CDR3 DNA sequence: TGTGCCAGCACCAAAACAGGAAGCACTGAAGCTTTCTTT. Protein sequence: CASTKTGSTEAFF.

This clone was seen a few times. This chain connects TRBV14 to TRBJ2-2; TRBD1 matches at 7 bases. V shed 4 bases and J 7 bases; nucleotides not matched to a gene: 6. This CDR3 has 14 amino acids. The germline V gene has CDR1 SGHDN and CDR2 FVKESK. The DNA of the CDR3 is TGTGCCAGCAGCCGCCAACAGGGGATCGGGGAGCTGTTTTTT. Protein sequence: CASSRQQGIGELFF.